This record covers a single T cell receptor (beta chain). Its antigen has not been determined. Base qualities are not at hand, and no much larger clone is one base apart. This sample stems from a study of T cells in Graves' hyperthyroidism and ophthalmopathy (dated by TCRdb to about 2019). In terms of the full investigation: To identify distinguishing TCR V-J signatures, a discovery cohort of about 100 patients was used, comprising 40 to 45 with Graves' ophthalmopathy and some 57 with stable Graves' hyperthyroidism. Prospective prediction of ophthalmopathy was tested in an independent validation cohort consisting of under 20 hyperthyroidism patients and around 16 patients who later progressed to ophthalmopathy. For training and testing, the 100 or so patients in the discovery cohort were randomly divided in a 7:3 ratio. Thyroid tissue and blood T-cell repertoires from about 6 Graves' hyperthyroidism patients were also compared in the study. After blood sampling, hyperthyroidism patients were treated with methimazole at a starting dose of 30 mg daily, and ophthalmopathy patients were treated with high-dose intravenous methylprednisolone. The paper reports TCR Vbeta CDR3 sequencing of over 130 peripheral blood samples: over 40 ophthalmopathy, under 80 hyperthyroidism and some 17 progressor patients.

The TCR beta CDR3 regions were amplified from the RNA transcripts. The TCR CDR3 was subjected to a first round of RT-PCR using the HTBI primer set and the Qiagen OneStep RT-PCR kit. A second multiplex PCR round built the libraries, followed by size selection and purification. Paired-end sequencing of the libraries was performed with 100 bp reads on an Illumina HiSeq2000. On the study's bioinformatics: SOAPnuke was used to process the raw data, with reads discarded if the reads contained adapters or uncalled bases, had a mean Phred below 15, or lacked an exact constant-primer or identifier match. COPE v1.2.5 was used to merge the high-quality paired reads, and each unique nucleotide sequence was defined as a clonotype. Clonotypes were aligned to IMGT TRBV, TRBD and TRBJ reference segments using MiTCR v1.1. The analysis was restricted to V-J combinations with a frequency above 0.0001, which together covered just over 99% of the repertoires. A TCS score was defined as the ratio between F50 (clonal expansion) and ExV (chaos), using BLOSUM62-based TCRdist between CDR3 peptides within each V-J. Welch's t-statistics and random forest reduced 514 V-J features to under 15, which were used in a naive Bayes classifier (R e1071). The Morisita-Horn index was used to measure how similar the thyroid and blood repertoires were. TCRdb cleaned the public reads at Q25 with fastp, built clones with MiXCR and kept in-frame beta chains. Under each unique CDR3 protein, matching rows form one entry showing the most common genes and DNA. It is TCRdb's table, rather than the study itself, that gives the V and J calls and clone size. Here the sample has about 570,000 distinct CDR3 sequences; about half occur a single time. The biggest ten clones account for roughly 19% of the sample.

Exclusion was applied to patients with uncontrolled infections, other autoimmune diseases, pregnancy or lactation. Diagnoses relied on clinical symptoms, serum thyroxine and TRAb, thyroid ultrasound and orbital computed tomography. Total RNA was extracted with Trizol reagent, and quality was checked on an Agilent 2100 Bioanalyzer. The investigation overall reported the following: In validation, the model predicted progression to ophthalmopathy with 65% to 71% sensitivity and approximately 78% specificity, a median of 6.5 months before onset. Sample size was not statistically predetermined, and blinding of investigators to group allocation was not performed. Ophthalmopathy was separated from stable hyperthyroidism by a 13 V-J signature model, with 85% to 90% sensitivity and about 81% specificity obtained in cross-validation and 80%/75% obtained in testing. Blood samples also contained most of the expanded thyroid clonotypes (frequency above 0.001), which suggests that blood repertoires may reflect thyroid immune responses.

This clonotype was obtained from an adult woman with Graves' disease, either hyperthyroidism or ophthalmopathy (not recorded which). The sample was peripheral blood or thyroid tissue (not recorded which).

The CDR3 region reads CASSTEGKGELFF. At the DNA level, the sequence is TGTGCCAGCAGCACCGAGGGGAAGGGGGAGCTGTTTTTT. The sequence is built from TRBV11-2 and TRBJ2-2; the D gene is perhaps TRBD1 or TRBD2, as each covers 5 bases. The V end loses 5 bases and the J end loses 8 bases, and a stretch of 12 bases separates them. Spanning cysteine to phenylalanine, the CDR3 consists of 13 amino acids. Kept here is only the CDR3 DNA, which spans 39 bases and is read in frame from base 1. CDR1 SGHAT and CDR2 FQNNGV were looked up in the germline V gene.